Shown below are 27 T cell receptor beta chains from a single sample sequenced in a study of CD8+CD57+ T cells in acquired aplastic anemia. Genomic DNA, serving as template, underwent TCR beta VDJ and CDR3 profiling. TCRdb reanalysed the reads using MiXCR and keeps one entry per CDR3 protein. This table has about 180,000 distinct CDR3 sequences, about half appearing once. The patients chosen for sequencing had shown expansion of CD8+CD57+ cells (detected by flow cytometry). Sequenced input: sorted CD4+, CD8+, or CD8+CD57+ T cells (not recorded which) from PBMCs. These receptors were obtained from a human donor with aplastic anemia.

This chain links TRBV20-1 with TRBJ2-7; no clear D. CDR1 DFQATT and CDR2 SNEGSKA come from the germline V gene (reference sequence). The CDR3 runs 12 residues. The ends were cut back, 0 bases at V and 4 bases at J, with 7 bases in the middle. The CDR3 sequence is CSARDPHYEQYF. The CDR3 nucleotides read TGCAGTGCTAGAGATCCCCATTACGAGCAGTACTTC.

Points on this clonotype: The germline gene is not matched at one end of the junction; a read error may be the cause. The DNA for the CDR3 is TGTGCTAGCAGCTTAGGCCGGGGCCCACAAGAGACCCAGTACTTC. Residues: CASSLGRGPQETQYF. The chain carries TRBV7-7 and TRBJ2-5; possibly TRBD1 or TRBD2 for D (5 bases each). This CDR3 comprises 15 residues. Germline V gene lookup returns CDR1 SSHAT and CDR2 FNYEAQ (reference sequence).

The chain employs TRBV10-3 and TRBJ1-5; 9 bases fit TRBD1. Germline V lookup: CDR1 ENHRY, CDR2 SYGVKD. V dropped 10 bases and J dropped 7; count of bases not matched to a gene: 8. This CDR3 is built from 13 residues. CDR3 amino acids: CASGTGPRQPQHF. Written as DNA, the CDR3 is TGTGCCAGTGGGACAGGGCCGCGCCAGCCCCAGCATTTT.

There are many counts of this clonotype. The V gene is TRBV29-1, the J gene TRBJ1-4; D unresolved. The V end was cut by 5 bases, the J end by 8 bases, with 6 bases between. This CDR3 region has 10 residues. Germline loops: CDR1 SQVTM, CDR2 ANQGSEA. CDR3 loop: CSVLSEKLFF. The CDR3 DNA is TGCAGCGTTTTGAGCGAAAAACTGTTTTTT.

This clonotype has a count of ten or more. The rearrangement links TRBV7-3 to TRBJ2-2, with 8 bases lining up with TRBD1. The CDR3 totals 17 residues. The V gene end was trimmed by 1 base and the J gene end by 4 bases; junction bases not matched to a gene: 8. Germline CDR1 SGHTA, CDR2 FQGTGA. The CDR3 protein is CASSLNPPGTGTGELFF. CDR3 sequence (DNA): TGTGCCAGCAGCTTAAACCCCCCGGGGACAGGCACCGGGGAGCTGTTTTTT.

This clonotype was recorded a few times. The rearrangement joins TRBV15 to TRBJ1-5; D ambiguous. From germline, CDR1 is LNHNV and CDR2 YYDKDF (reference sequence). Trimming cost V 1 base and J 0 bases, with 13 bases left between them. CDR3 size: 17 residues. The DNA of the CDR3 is TGTGCCACCAGCAGAGCGGGCCAGGACTATAGCAATCAGCCCCAGCATTTT. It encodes CATSRAGQDYSNQPQHF.

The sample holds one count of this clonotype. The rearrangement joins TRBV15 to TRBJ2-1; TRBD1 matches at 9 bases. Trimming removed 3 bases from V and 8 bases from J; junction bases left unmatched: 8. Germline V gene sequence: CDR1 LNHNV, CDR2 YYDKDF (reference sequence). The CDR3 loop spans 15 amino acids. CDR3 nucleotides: TGTGCCACCAGCAGGGCGGACAGGGGAGGTGATGAGCAGTTCTTC. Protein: CATSRADRGGDEQFF.

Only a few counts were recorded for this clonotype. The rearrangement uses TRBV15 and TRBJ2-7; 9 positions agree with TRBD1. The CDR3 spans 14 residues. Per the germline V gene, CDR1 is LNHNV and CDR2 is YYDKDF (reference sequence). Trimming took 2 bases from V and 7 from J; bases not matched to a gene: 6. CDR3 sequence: CATSRQTGGEEQYV. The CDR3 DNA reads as TGTGCCACCAGCAGACAGACAGGGGGTGAAGAGCAGTACGTC.

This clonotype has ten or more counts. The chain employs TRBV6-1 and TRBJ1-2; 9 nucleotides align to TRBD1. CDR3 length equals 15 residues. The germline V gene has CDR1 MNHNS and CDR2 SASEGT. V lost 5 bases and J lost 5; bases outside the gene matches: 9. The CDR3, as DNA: TGTGCCAGCAGTCAGTCCGGGACAGGGCTTTATGGCTACACCTTC. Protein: CASSQSGTGLYGYTF.

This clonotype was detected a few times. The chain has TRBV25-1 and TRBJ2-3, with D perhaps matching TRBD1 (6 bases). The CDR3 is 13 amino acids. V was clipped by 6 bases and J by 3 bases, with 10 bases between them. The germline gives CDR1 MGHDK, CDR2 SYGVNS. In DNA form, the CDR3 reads TGTGCCAGCAGGGGGGCCCTTACAGATACGCAGTATTTT. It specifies CASRGALTDTQYF.

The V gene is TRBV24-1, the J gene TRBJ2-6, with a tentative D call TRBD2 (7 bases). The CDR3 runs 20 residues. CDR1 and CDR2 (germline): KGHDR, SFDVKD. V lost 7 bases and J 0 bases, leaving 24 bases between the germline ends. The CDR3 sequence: CATRGAGATGGSSGANVLTF. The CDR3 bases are TGTGCCACCAGGGGGGCGGGGGCGACCGGGGGTAGCTCTGGGGCCAACGTCCTGACTTTC.

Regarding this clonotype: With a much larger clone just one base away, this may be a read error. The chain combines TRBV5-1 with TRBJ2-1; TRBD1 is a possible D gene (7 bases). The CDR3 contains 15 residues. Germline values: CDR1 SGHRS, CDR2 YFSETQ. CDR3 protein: CASSWQGGPYNEQSF. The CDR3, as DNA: TGCGCCAGCAGCTGGCAGGGGGGACCCTACAATGAGCAGTCCTTC. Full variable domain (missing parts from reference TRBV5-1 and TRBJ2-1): KAGVTQTPRYLIKTRGQQVTLSCSPISGHRSVSWYQQTPGQGLQFLFEYFSETQRNKGNFPGRFSGRQFSNSRSEMNVSTLELGDSALYLCASSWQGGPYNEQSFGPGTRLTVL.

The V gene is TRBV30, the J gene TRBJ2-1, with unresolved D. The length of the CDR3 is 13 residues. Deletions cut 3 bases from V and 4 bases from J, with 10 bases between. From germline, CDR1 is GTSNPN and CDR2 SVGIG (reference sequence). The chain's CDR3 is CAWSITIYNEQFF. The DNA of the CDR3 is TGTGCCTGGAGCATCACGATTTACAATGAGCAGTTCTTC. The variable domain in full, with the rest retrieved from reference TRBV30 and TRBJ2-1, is SQTIHQWPATLVQPVGSPLSLECTVEGTSNPNLYWYRQAAGRGLQLLFYSVGIGQISSEVPQNLSASRPQDRQFILSSKKLLLSDSGFYLCAWSITIYNEQFFGPGTRLTVL.

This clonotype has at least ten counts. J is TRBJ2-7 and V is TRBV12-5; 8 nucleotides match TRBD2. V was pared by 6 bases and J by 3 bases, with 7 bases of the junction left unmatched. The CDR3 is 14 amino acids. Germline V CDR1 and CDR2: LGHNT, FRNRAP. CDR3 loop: CASGAGGILYEQYF. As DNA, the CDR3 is TGTGCTAGTGGCGCGGGGGGTATCCTCTACGAGCAGTACTTC.

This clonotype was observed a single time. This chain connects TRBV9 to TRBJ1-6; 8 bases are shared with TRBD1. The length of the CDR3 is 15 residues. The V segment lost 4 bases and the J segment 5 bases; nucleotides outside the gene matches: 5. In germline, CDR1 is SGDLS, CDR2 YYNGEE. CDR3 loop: CASSLTGVNNSPLHF. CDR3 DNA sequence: TGTGCCAGCAGCCTGACAGGGGTAAATAATTCACCCCTCCACTTT.

CDR3 amino acids: CASRRPSTGYTF. Here the CDR3 DNA reads TGTGCCAGCAGACGACCTTCTACTGGCTACACCTTC. J is TRBJ1-2 and V is TRBV6-1; D gene unclear. The V gene's germline CDR1 is MNHNS and CDR2 SASEGT. Trimming left V 6 bases short and J 7 bases short, with 12 bases between. This CDR3 has 12 residues.

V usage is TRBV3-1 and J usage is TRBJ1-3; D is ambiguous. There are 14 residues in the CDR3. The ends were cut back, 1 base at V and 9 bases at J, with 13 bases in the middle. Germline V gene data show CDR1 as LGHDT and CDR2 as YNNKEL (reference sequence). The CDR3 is CASSQGHLRGTIYF. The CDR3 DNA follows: TGTGCCAGCAGCCAAGGACACCTCCGAGGCACCATATATTTT. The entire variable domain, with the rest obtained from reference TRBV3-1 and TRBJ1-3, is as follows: DTAVSQTPKYLVTQMGNDKSIKCEQNLGHDTMYWYKQDSKKFLKIMFSYNNKELIINETVPNRFSPKSPDKAHLNLHINSLELGDSAVYFCASSQGHLRGTIYFGEGSWLTVV.

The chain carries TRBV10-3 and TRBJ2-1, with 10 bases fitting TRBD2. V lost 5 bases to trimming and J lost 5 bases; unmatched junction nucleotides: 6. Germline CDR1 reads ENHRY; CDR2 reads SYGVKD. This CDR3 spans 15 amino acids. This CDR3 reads CAISSTLAGDNEQFF. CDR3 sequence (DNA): TGTGCCATCAGTTCGACCCTAGCGGGGGACAATGAGCAGTTCTTC.

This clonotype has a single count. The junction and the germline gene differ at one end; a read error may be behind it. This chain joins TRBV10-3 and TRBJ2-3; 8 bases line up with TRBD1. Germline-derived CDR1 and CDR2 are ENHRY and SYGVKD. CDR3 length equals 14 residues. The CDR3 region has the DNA TGTGCCAGCAGTGACTCGACAGGGGCAGATACGCAGTATTTT. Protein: CASSDSTGADTQYF.

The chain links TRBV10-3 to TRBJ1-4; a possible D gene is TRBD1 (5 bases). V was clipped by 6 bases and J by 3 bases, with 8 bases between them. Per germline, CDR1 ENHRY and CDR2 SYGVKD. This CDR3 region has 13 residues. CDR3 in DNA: TGTGCCATCAGGGGGCTAGCTAATGAAAAACTGTTTTTT. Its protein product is CAIRGLANEKLFF.

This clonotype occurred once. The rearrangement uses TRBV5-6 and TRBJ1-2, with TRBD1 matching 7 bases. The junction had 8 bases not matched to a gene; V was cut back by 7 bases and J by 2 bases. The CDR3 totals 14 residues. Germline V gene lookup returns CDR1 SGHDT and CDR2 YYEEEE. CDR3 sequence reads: CASSPRQGNYGYTF. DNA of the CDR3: TGTGCCAGCTCACCTCGACAGGGCAACTATGGCTACACCTTC.

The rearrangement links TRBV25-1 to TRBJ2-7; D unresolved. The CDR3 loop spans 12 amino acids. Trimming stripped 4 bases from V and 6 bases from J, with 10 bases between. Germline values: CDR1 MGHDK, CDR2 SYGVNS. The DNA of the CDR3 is TGTGCCAGCAGTGGACGTTTGTTCGAGCAGTACTTC. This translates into CASSGRLFEQYF.

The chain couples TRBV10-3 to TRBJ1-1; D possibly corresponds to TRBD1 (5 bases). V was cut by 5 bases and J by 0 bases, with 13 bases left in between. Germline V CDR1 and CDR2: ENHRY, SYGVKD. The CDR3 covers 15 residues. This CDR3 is CAISLGGAVNTEAFF. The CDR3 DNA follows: TGTGCCATCAGTTTAGGCGGGGCCGTGAACACTGAAGCTTTCTTT.

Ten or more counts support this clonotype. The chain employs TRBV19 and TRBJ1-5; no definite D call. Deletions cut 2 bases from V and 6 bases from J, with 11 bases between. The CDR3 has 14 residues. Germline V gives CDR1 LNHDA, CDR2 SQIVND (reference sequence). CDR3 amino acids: CASSILGPGQPQHF. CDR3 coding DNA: TGTGCCAGTAGTATATTAGGCCCCGGTCAGCCCCAGCATTTT.

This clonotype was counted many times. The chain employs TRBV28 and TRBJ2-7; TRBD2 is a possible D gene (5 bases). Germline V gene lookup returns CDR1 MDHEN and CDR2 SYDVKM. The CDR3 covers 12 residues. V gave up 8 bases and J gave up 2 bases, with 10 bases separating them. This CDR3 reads CASHRGTYEQYF. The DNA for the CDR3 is TGTGCCAGCCACCGGGGAACCTACGAGCAGTACTTC. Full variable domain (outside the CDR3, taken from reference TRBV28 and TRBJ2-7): DVKVTQSSRYLVKRTGEKVFLECVQDMDHENMFWYRQDPGLGLRLIYFSYDVKMKEKGDIPEGYSVSREKKERFSLILESASTNQTSMYLCASHRGTYEQYFGPGTRLTVT.

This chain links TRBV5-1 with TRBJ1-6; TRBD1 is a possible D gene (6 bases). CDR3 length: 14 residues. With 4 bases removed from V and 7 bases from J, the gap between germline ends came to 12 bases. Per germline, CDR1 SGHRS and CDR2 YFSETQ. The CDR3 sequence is CASSPWDTNSPLHF. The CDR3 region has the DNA TGCGCCAGCAGCCCCTGGGACACCAATTCACCCCTCCACTTT.

The DNA of the CDR3 is TGTGCCAGCAGCTTCCCGACGGGAGGGGGCACAGATACGCAGTATTTT. It specifies CASSFPTGGGTDTQYF. The genes are TRBV5-4 and TRBJ2-3, with 8 bases identical to TRBD2. The germline CDR1 and CDR2 sequences are SGHNT and YYREEE (reference sequence). CDR3 size: 16 residues. V dropped 2 bases and J dropped 1; count of bases not matched to a gene: 6.